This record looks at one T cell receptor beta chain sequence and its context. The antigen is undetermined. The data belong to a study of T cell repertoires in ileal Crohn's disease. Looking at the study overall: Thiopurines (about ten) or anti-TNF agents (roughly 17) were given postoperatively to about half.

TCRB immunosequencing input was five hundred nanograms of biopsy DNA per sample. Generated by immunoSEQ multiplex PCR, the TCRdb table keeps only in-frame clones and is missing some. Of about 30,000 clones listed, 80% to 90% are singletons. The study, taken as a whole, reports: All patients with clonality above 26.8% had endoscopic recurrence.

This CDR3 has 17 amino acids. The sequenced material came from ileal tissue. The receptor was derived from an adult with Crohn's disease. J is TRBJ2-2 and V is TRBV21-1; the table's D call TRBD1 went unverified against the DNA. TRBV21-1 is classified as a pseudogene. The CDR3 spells CASSKEQALKNTGELFF. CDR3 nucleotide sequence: TGTGCCAGCAGCAAAGAACAGGCACTCAAGAACACCGGGGAGCTGTTTTTT.